Following are 15 T cell receptor beta chains from one sample sequenced in a study of CD4 and CD8 cells across lung adenocarcinoma regions. TCRdb processed the PCR reads anew with MiXCR; each CDR3 protein has one entry. This sample has over 15,000 distinct CDR3 sequences, with about 46% found just once. Source material: CD4+ T cells from the margin of a lung tumor. Source of these receptors: a male donor with lung adenocarcinoma. The CD4 and CD8 labels of this study may be unreliable.

In the case of this clonotype: The junction and the germline gene differ at one end; a read error may be behind it. This chain joins TRBV10-2 and TRBJ2-3, with D perhaps TRBD1 (5 bases). The CDR3 is made up of 14 amino acids. CDR1 and CDR2 from the germline V gene are WSHSY and SAAADI. CDR3 sequence: CAGRAVPDTDTQYF. DNA for the CDR3: TGCGCGGGCCGTGCAGTACCGGACACAGATACGCAGTATTTC.

This clonotype was counted only a few times. The chain carries TRBV6-5 and TRBJ2-7; TRBD1 is a possible D gene (6 bases). V shed 4 bases and J shed 9 bases, with 19 bases lying between them. The CDR3 spans 14 residues. Germline CDR1 is MNHEY and CDR2 is SVGAGI. CDR3 sequence (DNA): TGTGCCAGCAGTTCAGCCCCGAGGACAGCTGGGCAGTACTTC. This encodes CASSSAPRTAGQYF.

This clonotype was recorded a few times. The rearrangement links TRBV18 to TRBJ1-2, with unresolved D. The V end lost 0 bases, the J end lost 6 bases, and 11 bases lay between the germline ends. The CDR3 spans 14 residues. Looked up from germline, CDR1 is KGHSH and CDR2 is LQKENI. CDR3 sequence reads: CASSPPSVGNGYTF. CDR3 sequence (DNA): TGTGCCAGCTCACCACCGTCGGTCGGTAATGGCTACACCTTC.

Ten or more counts support this clonotype. The CDR3: CASSTLGADTQYF. In nucleotides, the CDR3 is TGTGCCAGCAGTACCCTGGGAGCGGATACGCAGTATTTT. V is TRBV6-1 and J is TRBJ2-3; TRBD2 might be the D (5 bases). Trimming stripped 5 bases from V and 6 bases from J, with 12 bases between. Germline V lookup: CDR1 MNHNS, CDR2 SASEGT. CDR3 length: 13 amino acids.

Notes on this clonotype: It may be a read error: a sequence one base away is much more abundant. The V call is TRBV6-5, the J call TRBJ2-1; 8 bases align to TRBD1. V was pared by 4 bases and J by 10 bases, with 9 bases of the junction left unmatched. Germline V gives CDR1 MNHEY, CDR2 SVGAGI. CDR3 length: 14 amino acids. The CDR3: CASSSQGATYEQFF. The CDR3 DNA sequence: TGTGCCAGCAGTTCGCAGGGGGCGACCTACGAGCAGTTCTTC.

This clonotype turned up a few times. This chain links TRBV6-1 with TRBJ2-1; tentatively, D is TRBD2 (6 bases). The germline V and J ends were trimmed by 2 bases and 6 bases, with 14 bases remaining between them. CDR3 length equals 15 residues. Germline V gene lookup returns CDR1 MNHNS and CDR2 SASEGT. Here the CDR3 DNA reads TGTGCCAGCAGTGAATGGAGCGGGCGCAGCAATGAGCAGTTCTTC. Amino acids: CASSEWSGRSNEQFF.

This clonotype showed up many times. V gene TRBV6-1 combines with J gene TRBJ2-7, with 9 bases identical to TRBD2. The V segment lost 3 bases and the J segment 2 bases; nucleotides outside the gene matches: 8. This CDR3 is 16 amino acids long. CDR1 and CDR2 (germline): MNHNS, SASEGT. The CDR3 is CASSDLAGVFPYEQYF. CDR3 nucleotide sequence: TGTGCCAGCAGTGATTTAGCGGGAGTCTTCCCCTACGAGCAGTACTTC.

The CDR3 region has the DNA TGTGCCAGCAGTACAACGAACACCGGGGAGCTGTTTTTT. It yields the protein CASSTTNTGELFF. J is TRBJ2-2 and V is TRBV9; D unclear. The germline CDR1 and CDR2 sequences are SGDLS and YYNGEE. Trimming shortened V by 5 bases and J by 0 bases, and 5 bases separated the two germline ends. The CDR3 contains 13 residues.

This clonotype was recorded many times. The chain has TRBV20-1 and TRBJ2-1, with 11 bases fitting TRBD2. In germline, CDR1 is DFQATT, CDR2 SNEGSKA (reference sequence). The ends lost 6 bases at V and 3 bases at J; junction bases unmatched: 7. The CDR3 has 15 residues. The CDR3 here is CSARPGLADYNEQFF. In nucleotides, the CDR3 is TGCAGTGCCAGACCGGGACTAGCGGACTACAATGAGCAGTTCTTC.

Worth noting for this clonotype: At one boundary the junction diverges from the germline segment, which might be a read error. The rearrangement uses TRBV10-2 and TRBJ2-3; possible D gene TRBD2, 5 bases. The J call may be wrong; the DNA end is better matched by TRBJ2-7. The germline CDR1 and CDR2 sequences are WSHSY and SAAADI. This CDR3 spans 14 amino acids. The DNA for the CDR3 is TGCGGCAGCTGGCGGGTGGGAGCCAAAGACACGCAGTACTTC. This codes for CGSWRVGAKDTQYF.

The genes are TRBV6-1 and TRBJ2-3, with a possible D match to TRBD2 (6 bases). Trimming removed 4 bases at V and 12 bases at J, with 23 bases between. Looked up from germline, CDR1 is MNHNS and CDR2 is SASEGT. The CDR3 consists of 15 residues. The chain's CDR3 is CASSAAGCATDIQYF. CDR3 in DNA: TGTGCCAGCAGTGCCGCGGGGTGTGCCACAGATATTCAGTATTTT.

This clonotype was counted ten times or more. This may come from a read error, since a much larger clone is one base off. V is TRBV6-1 and J is TRBJ2-5, with TRBD2 identical over 9 bases. Trimming took 4 bases from V and 4 from J; bases not matched to a gene: 7. Germline lookup yields CDR1 MNHNS and CDR2 SASEGT. The CDR3 has 15 amino acids. The CDR3 DNA is TGTGCCAGCAGTGTGGAGGCGGGAGGGTCAGAGACCCAGTACTTC. This codes for CASSVEAGGSETQYF.

In its sample, this clonotype was seen many times. The rearrangement uses TRBV4-1 and TRBJ2-1, with a weak D call TRBD1 (6 bases). The J call may be faulty, since TRBJ2-5 better matches the DNA end. Looked up from germline, CDR1 is MGHRA and CDR2 is YSYEKL. The CDR3 extends over 15 amino acids. The CDR3 nucleotides read TGCGCCAGCAGCCAGGCTGGACAGACACAAGAGACCCAGTACTTC. It specifies CASSQAGQTQETQYF.

This clonotype occurred many times. The chain employs TRBV6-4 and TRBJ2-5, with 8 bases identical to TRBD2. The J call is doubtful: the DNA matches TRBJ2-7 better. The CDR3 loop spans 13 amino acids. CDR1 and CDR2 (germline): MRHNA, SNTAGT. The CDR3 DNA is TGTGCCAGCAGTGACGGGCTAGCGGGCGAGCAGTACTTC. It specifies CASSDGLAGEQYF.

This chain joins TRBV20-1 and TRBJ2-5; D is undetermined. The DNA matches TRBJ2-7 better at its end, which makes the J call doubtful. CDR3 length equals 11 residues. Germline values: CDR1 DFQATT, CDR2 SNEGSKA (reference sequence). The CDR3 DNA follows: TGCAGTGCTGGCACAAGCTACGAGCAGTACTTC. Its translation: CSAGTSYEQYF.